A selection of T cell receptor beta chains follows, all from one sample in a study of T cells in Graves' hyperthyroidism and ophthalmopathy. One entry per CDR3 protein results from TCRdb running MiXCR on the multiplex PCR reads. The table shows about 380,000 distinct CDR3 sequences, with around 20% occurring only once. The sample was blood. Source of these receptors: a man younger than 30 with Graves' ophthalmopathy. CDR3s include the opening cysteine and the closing phenylalanine or tryptophan. Fields, in order: D gene, clone size, V gene, J gene, CDR3 protein, CDR3 DNA. A D gene is named only where the DNA matches it firmly. Expanded clones are given a class, and other clones once, few, many or no size at all.

>NA|many|TRBV5-1|TRBJ1-1
CASSLAKAASTEAFF
TGCGCCAGCAGCTTGGCCAAGGCCGCATCCACTGAAGCTTTCTTT
>NA|few|TRBV27|TRBJ1-1
CASSDRQDTEAFF
TGTGCCAGCAGTGACAGGCAGGACACTGAAGCTTTCTTT
>TRBD1|many|TRBV12-3/TRBV12-4|TRBJ1-6
CAGGHDRVRDSPLHF
TGTGCCGGAGGACACGACAGGGTTAGGGATTCACCCCTCCACTTT
>NA|few|TRBV20-1|TRBJ1-2
CSARVPGGGYTF
TGCAGTGCTAGAGTCCCCGGCGGGGGCTACACCTTC
>NA|few|TRBV9|TRBJ2-1
CASSSHGHQGDEQFF
TGTGCCAGCAGCTCCCACGGACACCAAGGGGATGAGCAGTTCTTC
>NA|many|TRBV5-1|TRBJ1-1
CASSSGQAEAFF
TGCGCCAGCAGCTCGGGGCAGGCTGAAGCTTTCTTT
>NA|many|TRBV9|TRBJ2-5
CASSVATSGPRETQYF
TGTGCCAGCAGCGTAGCTACGTCAGGGCCAAGGGAGACCCAGTACTTC
>NA|NA|TRBV27|TRBJ1-3
CASRALQGAGNTIYF
TGTGCCAGCAGAGCCTTACAGGGAGCTGGAAACACCATATATTTT
>TRBD1|NA|TRBV9|TRBJ1-2
CASSVALAGGSFGYTF
TGTGCCAGCAGCGTAGCTTTGGCAGGGGGATCTTTTGGCTACACCTTC
>NA|few|TRBV19|TRBJ2-1
CASSWGDNEQFF
TGTGCCAGTAGTTGGGGGGACAATGAGCAGTTCTTC
>TRBD1|few|TRBV6-4|TRBJ1-1
CASSDSNTGGTEAFF
TGTGCCAGCAGTGACTCGAACACAGGGGGCACTGAAGCTTTCTTT
>NA|NA|TRBV6-1|TRBJ1-3
CASSGYPGTGNTIYF
TGTGCCAGCAGTGGGTACCCAGGGACCGGAAACACCATATATTTT
>NA|NA|TRBV5-8|TRBJ2-1
CASSLYRDYNEQFF
TGTGCCAGCAGCTTATACAGGGACTACAATGAGCAGTTCTTC
>TRBD1|few|TRBV29-1|TRBJ1-2
CSVDRGNTYGYTF
TGCAGCGTGGACAGGGGAAATACCTATGGCTACACCTTC